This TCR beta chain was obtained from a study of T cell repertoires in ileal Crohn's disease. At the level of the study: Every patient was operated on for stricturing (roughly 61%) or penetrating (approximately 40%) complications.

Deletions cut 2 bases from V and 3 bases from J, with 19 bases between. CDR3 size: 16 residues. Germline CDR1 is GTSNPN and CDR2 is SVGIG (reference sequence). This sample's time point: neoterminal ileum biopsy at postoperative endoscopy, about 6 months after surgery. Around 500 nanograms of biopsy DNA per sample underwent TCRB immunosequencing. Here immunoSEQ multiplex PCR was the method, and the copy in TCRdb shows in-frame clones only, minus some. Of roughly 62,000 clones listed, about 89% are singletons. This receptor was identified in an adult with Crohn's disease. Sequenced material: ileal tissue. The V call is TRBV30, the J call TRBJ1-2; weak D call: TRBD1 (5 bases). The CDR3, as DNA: TGTGCCTGGAGTCCCCCTCCAGGGAAATTCGACTATGGCTACACCTTC. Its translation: CAWSPPPGKFDYGYTF.